One and the same sample provided the 7 T cell receptor beta chains below, sequenced in a study of blood T cell repertoires in COVID-19. Produced via immunoSEQ multiplex PCR; TCRdb's table is partial and in-frame only. The data contain fewer than 200,000 clones, over 70% of them singletons. Sequencing was performed on PBMCs or T cells enriched from blood (not recorded which). Receptors originate from a woman aged 50 to 60 in a cohort exposed to, infected with or recovered from COVID-19 (not recorded which).

A few counts support this clone. The chain combines TRBV5-1 with TRBJ1-1, with TRBD1 identical over 11 bases. This CDR3 region has 17 residues. Germline V lookup: CDR1 SGHRS, CDR2 YFSETQ. With V trimmed by 4 bases and J by 0 bases, 8 bases remained unmatched. CDR3 sequence (DNA): TGCGCCAGCAGCCCTGGACAGGGGGCCTCCTTGAACACTGAAGCTTTCTTT. Its translation is CASSPGQGASLNTEAFF.

This clone was counted only a few times. The chain joins TRBV6-4 to TRBJ2-3; 16 nucleotides agree with TRBD2. With V trimmed by 8 bases and J by 2 bases, 1 base remained unmatched. Germline-derived CDR1 and CDR2 are MRHNA and SNTAGT. The CDR3 is 15 residues long. The CDR3 is CASGTSGGATDTQYF. The DNA for the CDR3 is TGTGCCAGCGGGACTAGCGGGGGGGCCACAGATACGCAGTATTTT.

The chain uses TRBV19 and TRBJ1-2, with D unclear. The V end lost 5 bases, the J end lost 6 bases, and 10 bases lay between the germline ends. Per the germline V gene, CDR1 is LNHDA and CDR2 is SQIVND (reference sequence). CDR3 length: 12 residues. The CDR3: CASSAHAHGYTF. The DNA for the CDR3 is TGTGCCAGTAGTGCACATGCACATGGCTACACCTTC.

This rearrangement joins TRBV7-3 to TRBJ2-1; the match to TRBD2 covers 11 bases. The CDR3 sequence is 17 residues long. CDR1 is SGHTA, CDR2 FQGTGA, per germline. Unmatched junction bases numbered 5, after V lost 2 bases and J lost 2 bases. The CDR3 sequence is CASSLVGTSGAYNEQFF. In DNA, the CDR3 is TGTGCCAGCAGCTTAGTTGGGACTAGCGGAGCCTACAATGAGCAGTTCTTC.

The genes are TRBV18 and TRBJ2-7; no clear D. The CDR3 sequence is 18 residues long. V lost 0 bases and J 2 bases, leaving 20 bases between the germline ends. Germline CDR1 reads KGHSH; CDR2 reads LQKENI. The CDR3 loop is CASSPPPNRRARAYEQYF. CDR3 nucleotide sequence: TGTGCCAGCTCACCACCTCCGAATCGTCGCGCTAGAGCCTACGAGCAGTACTTC.

The V call is TRBV28, the J call TRBJ2-5; D is perhaps TRBD1 (6 bases). V lost 2 bases, J lost 2 bases, and 12 bases lay in between. CDR3 length equals 15 residues. Germline V gives CDR1 MDHEN, CDR2 SYDVKM. CDR3: CASSLRDNGQETQYF. Here the CDR3 DNA reads TGTGCCAGCAGTTTAAGGGACAACGGACAAGAGACCCAGTACTTC.

V and J are TRBV9 and TRBJ2-1; TRBD1 is a possible D gene (6 bases). V shed 3 bases and J shed 7 bases, with 17 bases lying between them. CDR3 length: 15 amino acids. Germline values: CDR1 SGDLS, CDR2 YYNGEE. This chain's CDR3 is CASSGGQPRTNEQFF. In nucleotides, the CDR3 is TGTGCCAGCAGCGGAGGACAGCCAAGAACGAATGAGCAGTTCTTC.